This T cell receptor beta chain was sequenced during a study of identical twins. Study-level findings and limits: For cord blood, abundant beta clonotypes had fewer insertions, unlike memory repertoires, which showed none. Zero-insertion analyses could be partly confounded by invariant MAIT and iNKT cells.

As concerns this clonotype: Its antigen is not known.

CDR3 size: 15 residues. With 2 bases removed from V and 0 bases from J, the gap between germline ends came to 11 bases. Germline V gene data show CDR1 as SQVTM and CDR2 as ANQGSEA. It was template switching that added a universal primer site, and there were unique molecular identifiers on the cDNA. TCRdb redid the calling of the 5' RACE reads with MiXCR, one entry per CDR3 protein. The repertoire holds a few hundred thousand distinct CDR3 sequences, 9.5% to 10% seen once, with roughly 3% in the top ten. This sample was also put to use in a study of yellow fever vaccine responses in identical twins.

The sequence derives from a woman aged 18-35 years in good health. Specimen: PBMCs. J is TRBJ2-1 and V is TRBV29-1, with D possibly matching TRBD2 (5 bases). DNA for the CDR3: TGCAGCGTTGAACGGGGATCTAGCTCCTACAATGAGCAGTTCTTC. Protein: CSVERGSSSYNEQFF.